This entry is about one T cell receptor (beta chain). Per the study methods: Reference gene primer amplification gave nucleated cell count estimates. Sequencing used immunoSEQ multiplex PCR; TCRdb keeps in-frame clones, though not all of them. The D gene and trimming were derived from the DNA, and the V and J assignments and clone size from that table. The sample has about 240,000 clones; approximately 86% are singletons. This CDR3 has 17 amino acids. Per the germline V gene, CDR1 is SGHRS and CDR2 is YFSETQ. V dropped 1 base and J dropped 4 bases, with 15 bases sitting between them. The data originate from a study of blood T cell repertoires in COVID-19. Across the whole study: Samples taken during acute and convalescent COVID-19 were collected in the United States, Italy and Spain.

The chain uses TRBV5-1 and TRBJ2-6, with D unclear. Sample: peripheral blood. The sequence was collected from a man aged 55 to 70 who had recovered from COVID-19. CDR3 sequence: CASSLPESSLGANVLTF. In DNA, the CDR3 is TGCGCCAGCAGCTTGCCCGAGTCGTCGTTGGGGGCCAACGTCCTGACTTTC.